These 10 T cell receptor beta chains originate from one sample sequenced in a study of cytomegalovirus exposure and HLA in healthy donors. Researchers ran the PCR with 60 Vbeta and 13 Jbeta primers. Assay used: immunoSEQ multiplex PCR; TCRdb lists only in-frame clones, some missing. The table includes 130,000 to 150,000 clones, roughly 80% detected once. Sequenced input: PBMCs. These receptors came from a woman aged 25 to 39 in good health and CMV-seronegative.

The chain combines TRBV2 with TRBJ2-7; 8 bases fit TRBD1. Germline assignment: CDR1 SNHLY and CDR2 FYNNEI. Losses at the gene ends were 3 bases for V and 2 bases for J; bases not matched to a gene: 6. This CDR3 comprises 15 residues. The CDR3 coding sequence is TGTGCCAGCAGTGATCTAAGGGACAGGCCCTACGAGCAGTACTTC. Translation: CASSDLRDRPYEQYF.

This chain joins TRBV5-4 and TRBJ2-2, with 7 positions matching TRBD2. With 3 bases clipped from V and 6 bases from J, the junction kept 2 bases outside the gene matches. The length of the CDR3 is 13 residues. Germline V gene sequence: CDR1 SGHNT, CDR2 YYREEE (reference sequence). The CDR3 protein is CASSSAGAGELFF. The CDR3 DNA sequence: TGTGCCAGCAGCTCCGCGGGAGCCGGGGAGCTGTTTTTT.

The genes are TRBV7-2 and TRBJ1-2; the match to TRBD1 covers 7 bases. V was clipped by 1 base and J by 13 bases; unmatched bases: 12. The CDR3 is 14 amino acids. Per the germline V gene, CDR1 is SGHTA and CDR2 is FQGNSA. The CDR3 here is CASSLGRTGGVFTF. CDR3 bases: TGTGCCAGCAGCTTAGGGCGGACAGGCGGGGTCTTCACCTTC.

The V gene is TRBV18, the J gene TRBJ2-7; D is possibly TRBD1 (6 bases). The CDR3 has 14 residues. Looked up from germline, CDR1 is KGHSH and CDR2 is LQKENI. V dropped 5 bases and J dropped 6 bases, with 17 bases sitting between them. Written as DNA, the CDR3 is TGTGCCAGCTCAACGATCAGGGGTTTCTCCGAGCAGTACTTC. Protein: CASSTIRGFSEQYF.

The rearrangement joins TRBV9 to TRBJ2-1; TRBD2 aligns across 13 bases. CDR3 size: 16 residues. Germline V gene lookup returns CDR1 SGDLS and CDR2 YYNGEE. V trimming: 3 bases; J trimming: 9 bases; junction bases outside the gene matches: 9. This CDR3 is CASSGKRTSGSPEQFF. The CDR3 region has the DNA TGTGCCAGCAGCGGGAAACGGACTAGCGGGAGTCCTGAGCAGTTCTTC.

The chain joins TRBV28 to TRBJ1-2; 7 bases line up with TRBD1. J was trimmed by 2 bases and V by 3 bases; bases with no gene match: 0. Germline CDR1 and CDR2: MDHEN and SYDVKM. CDR3 size: 13 residues. The CDR3 bases are TGTGCCAGCAGTTTGACAGGGAACTATGGCTACACCTTC. Encoded protein: CASSLTGNYGYTF.

Only one count was recorded for this clone. The CDR3 DNA is TGTGCCAGCAGCTTAGGCATGGGGGAGACTAGCGGGGGGCATTCCTACAATGAGCAGTTCTTC. Protein product: CASSLGMGETSGGHSYNEQFF. The chain employs TRBV13 and TRBJ2-1; 13 bases fit TRBD2. This CDR3 spans 21 amino acids. In germline, CDR1 is PRHDT, CDR2 FYEKMQ (reference sequence). Trimming cost V 0 bases and J 1 base; bases outside gene matches: 12.

The gene calls are TRBV27 and TRBJ2-1, with 7 bases matching TRBD2. Germline loops: CDR1 MNHEY, CDR2 SMNVEV (reference sequence). V shed 4 bases and J 5 bases; nucleotides not matched to a gene: 5. The CDR3 covers 14 residues. The CDR3 reads CASSSASGDNEQFF. In DNA form, the CDR3 reads TGTGCCAGCAGTTCGGCTAGCGGAGACAATGAGCAGTTCTTC.

The chain joins TRBV5-1 to TRBJ1-3; 10 bases are a match to TRBD1. This CDR3 contains 20 residues. V was clipped by 5 bases and J by 0 bases; unmatched bases: 17. Germline V CDR1 and CDR2: SGHRS, YFSETQ. The CDR3 is CASRPSPGQGTFSSGNTIYF. The DNA of the CDR3 is TGCGCCAGCAGACCCAGCCCGGGACAGGGGACCTTCAGCTCTGGAAACACCATATATTTT.

The genes are TRBV12-5 and TRBJ1-5; 8 bases are shared with TRBD1. This CDR3 contains 15 residues. V trimming: 5 bases; J trimming: 2 bases; junction bases outside the gene matches: 5. CDR1 is LGHNT, CDR2 FRNRAP, per germline. This CDR3 reads CASGPTTGGNQPQHF. CDR3 bases: TGTGCTAGTGGTCCGACGACAGGGGGCAATCAGCCCCAGCATTTT.